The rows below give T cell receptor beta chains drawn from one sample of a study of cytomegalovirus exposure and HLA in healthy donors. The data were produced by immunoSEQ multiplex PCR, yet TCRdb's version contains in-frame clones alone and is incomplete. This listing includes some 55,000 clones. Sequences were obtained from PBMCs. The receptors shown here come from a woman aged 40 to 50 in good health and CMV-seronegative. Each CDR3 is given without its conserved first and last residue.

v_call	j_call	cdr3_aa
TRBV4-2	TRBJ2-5	ASSQSAGVGETQY
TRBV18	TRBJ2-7	ASSPPQGQGPSYEQY
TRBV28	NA	ASSTRPGEQY
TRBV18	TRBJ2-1	ARLPQRGYNEQF
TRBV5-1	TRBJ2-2	ASSPWAGTNTGELF
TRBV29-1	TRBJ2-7	SYLGAPTYEQY
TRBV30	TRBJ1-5	AWSPGGVFNNQPQH
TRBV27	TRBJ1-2	ASRGQGGSGYT
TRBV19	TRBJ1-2	ASSATGLSYGYT
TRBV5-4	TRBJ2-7	ASSSTGILEAAEQY
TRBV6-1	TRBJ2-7	ASSGTVSSYEQY
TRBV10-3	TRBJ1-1	AIKPTGGEDTEAF
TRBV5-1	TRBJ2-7	ASSLGQGSSEQY
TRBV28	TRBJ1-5	ASSLTARGPQH
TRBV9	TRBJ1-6	ASSVVGRGGSPLH
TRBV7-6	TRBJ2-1	ASSQSLAVSSYNEQF
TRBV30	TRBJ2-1	AGAQGVTDNEQF
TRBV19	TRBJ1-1	ASSRERFTEAF
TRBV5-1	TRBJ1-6	ASRPGSRDSPLH
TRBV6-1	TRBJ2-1	ASRAHTSGYNEQF
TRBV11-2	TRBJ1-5	ASSLAGRNQPQH
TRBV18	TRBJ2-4	ASSPAAVTPDSFAKNIQY
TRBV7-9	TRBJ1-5	ASSLGVGTGGLQPQH
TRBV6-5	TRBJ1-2	ASRETQGGLGYT
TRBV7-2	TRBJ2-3	ASSSLAGAVTDTQY
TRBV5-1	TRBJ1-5	ASSLDRGQNQPQH
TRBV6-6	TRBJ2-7	ASSFPRGSGSYEQY
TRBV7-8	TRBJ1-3	ASSSRDRGDGNTIY